This T cell receptor (beta chain) was captured in a study of blood T cells in healthy people across ages. Study-wide points: Compared with aged donors, long-lived donors showed fewer expanded clones, suggesting selection.

Combining a sample-barcoded 5' primer with a J-beta primer mix, a second PCR ran for roughly 6 to 11 cycles. TCRdb redid the calling of the 5' RACE reads with MiXCR, one entry per CDR3 protein. The table lists around 1,100,000 distinct CDR3 sequences, more than 30% of them singletons. The sample holds many counts of this clonotype. Its cognate antigen is unknown. The specimen sequenced was blood. The TCR comes from a man younger than 35 in good health.

The CDR3 coding sequence is TGCAGTGCGAGTTCCGGGACTAGTCCCTACAATGAGCAGTTCTTC. As protein: CSASSGTSPYNEQFF. V and J are TRBV20-1 and TRBJ2-1; TRBD2 matches 8 bases. Germline loops: CDR1 DFQATT, CDR2 SNEGSKA (reference sequence). The CDR3 covers 15 residues. After removal of 6 bases from V and 2 bases from J, the junction contained 9 bases not matched to a gene.